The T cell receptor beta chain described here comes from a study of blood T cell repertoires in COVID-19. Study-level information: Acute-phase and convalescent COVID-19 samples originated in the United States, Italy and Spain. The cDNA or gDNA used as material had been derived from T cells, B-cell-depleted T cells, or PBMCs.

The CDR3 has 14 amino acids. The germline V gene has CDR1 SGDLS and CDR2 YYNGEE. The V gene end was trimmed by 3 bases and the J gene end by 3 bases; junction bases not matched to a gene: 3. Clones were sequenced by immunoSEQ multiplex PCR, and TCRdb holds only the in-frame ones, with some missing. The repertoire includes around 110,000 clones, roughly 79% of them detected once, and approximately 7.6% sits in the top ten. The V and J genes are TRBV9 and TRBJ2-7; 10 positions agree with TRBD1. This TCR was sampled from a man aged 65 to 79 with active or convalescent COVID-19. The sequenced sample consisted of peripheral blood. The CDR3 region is CASSAWDRGYEQYF. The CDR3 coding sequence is TGTGCCAGCAGCGCTTGGGACAGGGGCTACGAGCAGTACTTC.